This T cell receptor (beta chain) appears in the sequencing data of a study of PD-L1 blockade in urothelial cancer. About the study: Per blood sample, T cells had a median of 141,255.

Specified time point: pretreatment peripheral blood. Sequenced by immunoSEQ multiplex PCR; TCRdb stores in-frame clones only, minus some. The sample shows tens of thousands of clones, approximately 79% of them seen only once. This CDR3 contains 14 residues. Unmatched junction bases numbered 6, after V lost 5 bases and J lost 3 bases. Germline V gives CDR1 MNHEY, CDR2 SMNVEV (reference sequence). The J gene is TRBJ1-1, the V gene TRBV27, with 7 bases aligning to TRBD1. This specimen consisted of PBMCs, obtained around atezolizumab (anti-PD-L1) treatment. This TCR derives from a man in his sixties or seventies with urothelial cancer. The CDR3 coding sequence is TGTGCCAGCAGTCACAGGGGATCGTACACTGAAGCTTTCTTT. Translated: CASSHRGSYTEAFF.